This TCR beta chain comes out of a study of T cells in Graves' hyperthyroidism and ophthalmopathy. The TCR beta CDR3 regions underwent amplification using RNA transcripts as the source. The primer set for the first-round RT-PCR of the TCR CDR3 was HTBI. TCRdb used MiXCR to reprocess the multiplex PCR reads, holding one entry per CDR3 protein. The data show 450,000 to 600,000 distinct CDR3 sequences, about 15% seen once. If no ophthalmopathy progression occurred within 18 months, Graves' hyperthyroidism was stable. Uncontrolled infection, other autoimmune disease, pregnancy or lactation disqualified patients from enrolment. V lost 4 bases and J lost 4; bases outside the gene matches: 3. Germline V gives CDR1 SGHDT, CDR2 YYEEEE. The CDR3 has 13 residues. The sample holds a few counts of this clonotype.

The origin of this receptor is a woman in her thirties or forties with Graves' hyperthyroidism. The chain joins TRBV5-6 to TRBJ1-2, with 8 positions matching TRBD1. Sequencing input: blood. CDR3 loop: CASSQGQAYGYTF. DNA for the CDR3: TGTGCCAGCAGCCAGGGACAGGCCTATGGCTACACCTTC.